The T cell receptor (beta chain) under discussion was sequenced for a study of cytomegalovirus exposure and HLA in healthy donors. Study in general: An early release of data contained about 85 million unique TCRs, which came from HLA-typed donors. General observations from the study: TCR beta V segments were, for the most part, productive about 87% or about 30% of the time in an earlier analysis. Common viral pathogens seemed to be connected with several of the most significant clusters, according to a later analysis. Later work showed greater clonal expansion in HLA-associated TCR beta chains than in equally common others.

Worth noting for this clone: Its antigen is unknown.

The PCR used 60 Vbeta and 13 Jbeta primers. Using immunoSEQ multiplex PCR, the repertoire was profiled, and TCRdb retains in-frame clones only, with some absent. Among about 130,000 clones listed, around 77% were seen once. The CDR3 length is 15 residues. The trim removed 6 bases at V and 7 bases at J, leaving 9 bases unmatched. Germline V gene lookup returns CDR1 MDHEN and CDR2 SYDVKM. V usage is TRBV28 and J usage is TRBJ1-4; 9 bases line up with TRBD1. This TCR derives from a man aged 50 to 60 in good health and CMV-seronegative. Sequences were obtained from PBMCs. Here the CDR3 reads CASRPTDRGGEKLFF. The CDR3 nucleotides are TGTGCCAGCAGGCCAACGGACAGGGGCGGTGAAAAACTGTTTTTT.